These 19 T cell receptor beta chains share one sample of origin, sequenced in a study of T cell repertoires in cytomegalovirus infection. TCRdb reprocessed the reads with MiXCR, giving one entry per CDR3 protein. The data contain some 900,000 distinct CDR3 sequences, 30% to 35% of them singletons. These receptors have no known antigen. Sequenced here: cultured CD8+ T cells from PBMCs, sampled from culture after CMV antigen stimulation. These receptors were taken from a human donor in good health (CMV status not recorded). Some clones in this sample may be carry-over from other donors' samples.

This clonotype has only a few counts. The V and J genes are TRBV7-9 and TRBJ2-3, with 8 bases aligning to TRBD1. Germline V gene lookup returns CDR1 SEHNR and CDR2 FQNEAQ (reference sequence). V was pared by 5 bases and J by 6 bases, with 13 bases of the junction left unmatched. The CDR3 is made up of 16 amino acids. The CDR3 is CASSTTGGRGADTQYF. CDR3 coding DNA: TGTGCCAGCAGCACCACAGGGGGAAGGGGTGCGGATACGCAGTATTTT. The whole variable domain, remainder taken from reference TRBV7-9 and TRBJ2-3, is DTGVSQNPRHKITKRGQNVTFRCDPISEHNRLYWYRQTLGQGPEFLTYFQNEAQLEKSRLLSDRFSAERPKGSFSTLEIQRTEQGDSAMYLCASSTTGGRGADTQYFGPGTRLTVL.

This rearrangement joins TRBV27 to TRBJ1-5; maybe TRBD1 (6 bases). V lost 8 bases and J lost 7, with 24 bases in between. The germline gives CDR1 MNHEY, CDR2 SMNVEV (reference sequence). CDR3 length equals 16 residues. CDR3 nucleotides: TGTGCCAGCGGGCTCTCTATAATGGCAGGGGACCAGCCCCAGCATTTT. This codes for CASGLSIMAGDQPQHF.

This chain uses TRBV6-1 with TRBJ2-3; D gene ambiguous. This CDR3 spans 14 amino acids. CDR1 MNHNS and CDR2 SASEGT come from the germline V gene. The V end lost 8 bases, the J end lost 0 bases, and 12 bases lay between the germline ends. The CDR3 sequence is CASRDAVSTDTQYF. DNA for the CDR3: TGTGCCAGCCGCGACGCGGTAAGCACAGATACGCAGTATTTT.

The genes are TRBV6-6 and TRBJ2-5; unclear D gene. CDR3 size: 13 residues. Between the trimmed V and J ends, which lost 5 bases and 2 bases, there was a span of 9 bases. CDR1 and CDR2 (germline): MNHNY, SVGAGI (reference sequence). The DNA of the CDR3 is TGTGCCAGCAGTCACCTTAAACAAGAGACCCAGTACTTC. Translation: CASSHLKQETQYF.

The chain is built from TRBV11-2 and TRBJ1-1; TRBD1 is a possible D gene (5 bases). Trimming took 0 bases from V and 5 from J, leaving 10 bases between them. The CDR3 has 14 residues. The V gene's germline CDR1 is SGHAT and CDR2 FQNNGV. The CDR3 DNA reads TGTGCCAGCAGCTTAGAGCGGGGGTTTACTGAAGCTTTCTTT. It translates to CASSLERGFTEAFF.

This clonotype was counted a few times. The J gene is TRBJ2-1, the V gene TRBV6-8, with D perhaps assigned TRBD1 or TRBD2 (5 bases each). CDR1 is MNHGY, CDR2 SAAAGT, per germline. The length of the CDR3 is 13 residues. V was pared by 5 bases and J by 5 bases, with 10 bases between. The CDR3 sequence is CASSPRENNEQFF. The CDR3 nucleotides are TGTGCCAGCAGTCCCAGGGAGAACAATGAGCAGTTCTTC.

In its sample, this clonotype was seen a few times. V usage is TRBV5-1 and J usage is TRBJ2-3; TRBD2 might be the D (5 bases). The V gene's germline CDR1 is SGHRS and CDR2 YFSETQ. This CDR3 spans 13 amino acids. The V gene lost 3 bases and the J gene lost 6 bases, with 11 bases spanning the gap. The CDR3 region is CASSSRGSDTQYF. In DNA form, the CDR3 reads TGCGCCAGCAGCTCCAGAGGGTCGGATACGCAGTATTTT.

This clonotype was seen a handful of times. The rearrangement joins TRBV6-2 or TRBV6-3 to TRBJ2-5; D is unresolved. The ends were cut back, 4 bases at V and 0 bases at J, with 9 bases in the middle. The CDR3 covers 14 residues. Germline V lookup: CDR1 MNHEY, CDR2 SVGEGT. The CDR3: CASSFDGYQETQYF. In DNA, the CDR3 is TGTGCCAGCAGTTTCGACGGGTACCAAGAGACCCAGTACTTC.

V gene TRBV28 combines with J gene TRBJ2-7; D may correspond to TRBD1 or TRBD2 (6 bases each). CDR3 length: 12 residues. Trimming took 8 bases from V and 2 from J, leaving 10 bases between them. The germline V gene has CDR1 MDHEN and CDR2 SYDVKM. DNA for the CDR3: TGTGCCAGCGGGGGGCCAGCCTACGAGCAGTACGTC. Protein product: CASGGPAYEQYV.

This clonotype was seen more than once but under ten times. Its ends do not fully match the called genes, so a read error is possible. The V call is TRBV12-3 or TRBV12-4, the J call TRBJ2-3; 9 bases map to TRBD2. This CDR3 has 14 amino acids. The CDR3 loop is CASNLAGDTDTQYF. CDR3 nucleotides: TGTGCCAGCAATTTAGCGGGGGACACAGATACGCAGTATTTT.

The chain carries TRBV20-1 and TRBJ2-1; maybe TRBD2 (6 bases). The germline V and J ends were trimmed by 2 bases and 2 bases, with 16 bases remaining between them. This CDR3 region has 16 residues. Germline V gene lookup returns CDR1 DFQATT and CDR2 SNEGSKA (reference sequence). CDR3 in amino acids: CSARSVGGEAYNEQFF. In DNA, the CDR3 is TGCAGTGCTAGATCCGTGGGCGGGGAAGCCTACAATGAGCAGTTCTTC.

The chain combines TRBV4-1 with TRBJ2-2, with D maybe TRBD1 (6 bases). The V end lost 0 bases, the J end lost 6 bases, and 14 bases lay between the germline ends. CDR1 is MGHRA, CDR2 YSYEKL, per germline. The CDR3 covers 16 residues. The CDR3, as DNA: TGCGCCAGCAGCCAAGATTTTTTGACAGGTGCCGGGGAGCTGTTTTTT. This translates into CASSQDFLTGAGELFF.

The sample holds a few counts of this clonotype. The chain joins TRBV7-4 to TRBJ1-6; D gene uncertain. CDR3 length: 17 residues. The V gene lost 5 bases and the J gene lost 6 bases, with 20 bases spanning the gap. CDR1 and CDR2 (germline): SGHVT, SQSDAQ. CDR3 region: CASSDNGRVGGNSPLHF. The DNA for the CDR3 is TGTGCCAGCAGCGATAACGGACGAGTTGGAGGTAATTCACCCCTCCACTTT.

This clonotype was observed a handful of times. J is TRBJ2-1 and V is TRBV7-9; D not resolved. Looked up from germline, CDR1 is SEHNR and CDR2 is FQNEAQ (reference sequence). The CDR3 is 14 amino acids. The V end lost 1 base, the J end lost 7 bases, and 11 bases lay between the germline ends. The CDR3 sequence is CASSLGGQRNEQFF. As DNA, the CDR3 is TGTGCCAGCAGCTTAGGGGGTCAACGGAATGAGCAGTTCTTC.

This clonotype was observed a few times. The chain couples TRBV7-9 to TRBJ1-2; D not resolved. Germline-derived CDR1 and CDR2 are SEHNR and FQNEAQ (reference sequence). V lost 5 bases and J 5 bases, leaving 15 bases between the germline ends. CDR3 length equals 14 residues. This CDR3 reads CASSDNRRIYGYTF. The CDR3 nucleotides read TGTGCCAGCAGCGATAACAGACGGATATATGGCTACACCTTC.

J is TRBJ1-2 and V is TRBV6-2 or TRBV6-3; the D gene is possibly TRBD1 (5 bases). Trimming left V 5 bases short and J 10 bases short, with 17 bases between. CDR1 and CDR2 (germline): MNHEY, SVGEGT. The CDR3 sequence is 13 residues long. Written as DNA, the CDR3 is TGTGCCAGCAGTACGGGACCCGGGGGTGACTACACCTTC. It codes for CASSTGPGGDYTF.

This clonotype was seen only a few times. This rearrangement joins TRBV6-8 to TRBJ2-7; 8 bases line up with TRBD1. The CDR3 is 14 residues long. The ends lost 2 bases at V and 4 bases at J; junction bases unmatched: 4. CDR1 MNHGY and CDR2 SAAAGT come from the germline V gene. CDR3 coding DNA: TGTGCCAGCAGTTACCACGGACAGGGATACGAGCAGTACTTC. Translation: CASSYHGQGYEQYF.

This chain joins TRBV7-6 and TRBJ2-5, with TRBD1 identical over 7 bases. The CDR3 loop spans 17 amino acids. The V gene end was trimmed by 1 base and the J gene end by 2 bases; junction bases not matched to a gene: 10. Germline V gives CDR1 SGHVS, CDR2 FNYEAQ. The DNA of the CDR3 is TGTGCCAGCAGCTTAGTCTGGTACAGGGGAAGGCAAGAGACCCAGTACTTC. Residues: CASSLVWYRGRQETQYF.

This clonotype appeared a few times. V usage is TRBV6-2 or TRBV6-3 and J usage is TRBJ2-1; 9 bases align to TRBD2. Germline V lookup: CDR1 MNHEY, CDR2 SVGEGT. This CDR3 contains 12 residues. Trimming removed 4 bases from V and 13 bases from J; junction bases left unmatched: 5. The CDR3 here is CASSWNSGGQFF. DNA for the CDR3: TGTGCCAGCAGTTGGAATAGCGGGGGCCAGTTCTTC.